Included here is one T cell receptor (beta chain) sequence, with context. This sample stems from a study of blood T cell repertoires in COVID-19. Ages ranged from roughly 18 to 100 years, with residence in under 25 US areas. Cohorts were determined from participant-reported clinical history. Authors' processing steps: Amplified reference gene primers provided the basis for estimating nucleated cell counts. Using immunoSEQ multiplex PCR, the repertoire was profiled, and TCRdb retains in-frame clones only, with some absent. Clone size and V and J calls were adopted from that table, with D and trimming inferred from the DNA. The profile shows approximately 300,000 clones, 75% to 90% of them singletons. Germline assignment: CDR1 SQVTM and CDR2 ANQGSEA. The ends lost 7 bases at V and 0 bases at J; junction bases unmatched: 6. This CDR3 is built from 14 residues.

The chain links TRBV29-1 to TRBJ2-7, with TRBD2 identical over 10 bases. The sample taken for sequencing was PBMCs or T cells enriched from blood (not recorded which). This clonotype originated in a man aged 55 to 70 who had recovered from COVID-19. The CDR3 loop is CSARAGGSSYEQYF. CDR3 DNA: TGCAGCGCCCGAGCGGGAGGGAGCTCCTACGAGCAGTACTTC.